The rows below give T cell receptor beta chains drawn from one sample of a study of OX40 agonist ivuxolimab in advanced cancers. Clones were read by immunoSEQ multiplex PCR, and TCRdb kept only the in-frame ones, dropping some. The data hold some 40,000 clones, with about 85% observed a single time. Sample: CD4+ or CD8+ T cells sorted from blood, taken in a trial of the OX40 agonist ivuxolimab. These receptors were obtained from an adult with an advanced solid tumor such as melanoma, head and neck, liver or kidney cancer. Each CDR3 is given with its conserved first and last residue.

TRBJ2-7 TRBV5-3 CASSYQQGPPYEQYF
TRBJ2-1 TRBV7-9 CASSPAVSGRNLSPNEQFF
TRBJ2-5 TRBV11-2 CASSPDPRTSEGTQYF
TRBJ2-2 TRBV29-1 CSMIKRGTGELFF
TRBJ2-1 TRBV6-5 CASSPGMTDNEQFF
TRBJ2-2 TRBV19 CADRIGDYTGELFF
TRBJ2-7 TRBV10-1 CARERLAGIEQYF
TRBJ2-7 TRBV25-1 CASSGTGTGYYEQYF
TRBJ1-6 TRBV30 CAWSANNDSPLHF
TRBJ2-1 TRBV11-2 CASSFTGARDEQFF